This T cell receptor beta chain comes out of a study of blood T cell repertoires in COVID-19. Measured with immunoSEQ multiplex PCR; TCRdb has only the in-frame clones, and not every one. The sample includes 150,000 to 200,000 clones, around four fifths of them seen just once. Sample: peripheral blood. The sequence was collected from a woman older than 75 with COVID-19, enrolled during active disease.

The CDR3 DNA sequence: TGTGCCAGCAGCCCAAGAGGGGGCTATGATGAAAAACTGTTTTTT. Its protein is CASSPRGGYDEKLFF. The J gene is TRBJ1-4, the V gene TRBV7-9, with 7 positions matching TRBD1. This CDR3 has 15 residues. The trim removed 5 bases at V and 6 bases at J, leaving 9 bases unmatched. From germline, CDR1 is SEHNR and CDR2 FQNEAQ (reference sequence).